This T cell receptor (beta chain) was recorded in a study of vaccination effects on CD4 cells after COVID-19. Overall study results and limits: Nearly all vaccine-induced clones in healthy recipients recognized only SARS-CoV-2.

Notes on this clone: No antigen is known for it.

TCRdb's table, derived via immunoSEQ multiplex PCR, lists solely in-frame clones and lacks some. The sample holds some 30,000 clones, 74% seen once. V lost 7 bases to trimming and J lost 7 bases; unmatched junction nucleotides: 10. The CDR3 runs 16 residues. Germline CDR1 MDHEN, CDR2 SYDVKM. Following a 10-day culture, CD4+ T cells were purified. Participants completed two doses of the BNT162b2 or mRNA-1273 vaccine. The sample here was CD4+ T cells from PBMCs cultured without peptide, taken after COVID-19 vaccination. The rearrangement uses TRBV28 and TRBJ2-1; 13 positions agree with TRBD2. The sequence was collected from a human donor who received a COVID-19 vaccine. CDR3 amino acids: CASTPLGTSGKNEQFF. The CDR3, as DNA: TGTGCCAGCACCCCCTTAGGGACTAGCGGGAAAAATGAGCAGTTCTTC.